These 22 T cell receptor beta chains were all obtained from the same sample, sequenced in a study of T cell responses to AZD1222 COVID-19 vaccine (dated by TCRdb to the early 2020s). The time point label for this specimen denotes: about 28 days (+/-7) after the second vaccine dose. Library creation used the immunoSEQ multiplex PCR assay. TCRdb carries this immuneACCESS record with in-frame sequences only. Its versions omit some clonotypes, under half of them owing to an unresolved V gene in the studies checked, with the rest unexplained. Recorded for this sample are 100,000 or so clones; nearly 90% of them occurred a single time. The ten most abundant clones make up 35% to 45% of the sample. The source was peripheral blood, collected 28 days after the second AZD1222 dose. These receptors came from an adult who received the AZD1222 COVID-19 vaccine.

The chain recombines TRBV19 with TRBJ1-5, with TRBD1 matching over 9 bases. V shed 3 bases and J 6 bases; nucleotides not matched to a gene: 12. From germline, CDR1 is LNHDA and CDR2 SQIVND (reference sequence). The CDR3 totals 17 residues. CDR3 protein: CASSIPPTGGLGQPQHF. CDR3 coding DNA: TGTGCCAGTAGTATCCCCCCCACAGGGGGCTTGGGTCAGCCCCAGCATTTT.

This chain connects TRBV7-9 to TRBJ2-7, with 8 nucleotides matching TRBD2. Germline V gene lookup returns CDR1 SEHNR and CDR2 FQNEAQ (reference sequence). V lost 5 bases to trimming and J lost 2 bases; unmatched junction nucleotides: 17. This CDR3 has 18 amino acids. CDR3 in DNA: TGTGCCAGCAGCGCCGGTTGGTCTGGCGGGAGGTCGGCCTACGAGCAGTACTTC. Amino acid sequence: CASSAGWSGGRSAYEQYF.

The chain employs TRBV7-8 and TRBJ1-1; 9 bases fit TRBD1. The CDR3 runs to 15 residues. Looked up from germline, CDR1 is SGHVS and CDR2 is FQNEAQ. Trimming took 4 bases from V and 7 from J; bases not matched to a gene: 10. CDR3 region: CASSSRDRDLNEAFF. In DNA form, the CDR3 reads TGTGCCAGCAGCTCGCGGGACAGGGATCTTAATGAAGCTTTCTTT. The full variable domain, its missing parts supplied by reference TRBV7-8 and TRBJ1-1, is GAGVSQSPRYKVAKRGQDVALRCDPISGHVSLFWYQQALGQGPEFLTYFQNEAQLDKSGLPSDRFFAERPEGSVSTLKIQRTQQEDSAVYLCASSSRDRDLNEAFFGQGTRLTVV.

This chain uses TRBV18 with TRBJ2-1, with D unclear. The V end lost 3 bases, the J end lost 14 bases, and 14 bases lay between the germline ends. CDR1 is KGHSH, CDR2 LQKENI, per germline. There are 12 residues in the CDR3. Written as DNA, the CDR3 is TGTGCCAGCTCACCTTCGATGGGTAACGAGTTCTTC. Amino acids: CASSPSMGNEFF.

The chain combines TRBV19 with TRBJ2-1; 11 positions match TRBD2. Trimming cost V 4 bases and J 9 bases; bases outside gene matches: 8. Germline CDR1 is LNHDA and CDR2 is SQIVND (reference sequence). The CDR3 is 15 residues long. The CDR3 DNA is TGTGCCAGTAGTAGTAGCGGGAGGGCCTTGGGTGAGCAGTTCTTC. This gives the protein CASSSSGRALGEQFF.

The chain joins TRBV6-1 to TRBJ2-5; 12 bases match TRBD2. Per the germline V gene, CDR1 is MNHNS and CDR2 is SASEGT. This CDR3 spans 15 amino acids. The V segment lost 2 bases and the J segment 2 bases; nucleotides outside the gene matches: 0. The CDR3 loop reads CASSELAGGQETQYF. CDR3 sequence (DNA): TGTGCCAGCAGTGAACTAGCGGGAGGGCAAGAGACCCAGTACTTC.

The rearrangement joins TRBV10-1 to TRBJ2-7; 9 bases are shared with TRBD1. Germline V gives CDR1 WNHNN, CDR2 SYGVQD (reference sequence). This CDR3 contains 16 residues. V shed 4 bases, J shed 1 base, and the junction held 8 bases outside the gene matches. In DNA, the CDR3 is TGCGCCAGCAGTGGCCCATCGGACAGGGGTTCCTACGAGCAGTACTTC. Protein sequence: CASSGPSDRGSYEQYF.

The rearrangement uses TRBV7-6 and TRBJ1-1; 8 bases are shared with TRBD1. The V gene's germline CDR1 is SGHVS and CDR2 FNYEAQ. Trimming at V came to 0 bases and at J to 2 bases, leaving 2 bases not matched to a gene. The CDR3 covers 15 residues. This chain's CDR3 is CASSLAAGGNTEAFF. The CDR3 nucleotides read TGTGCCAGCAGCTTAGCGGCAGGGGGCAACACTGAAGCTTTCTTT.

The rearrangement links TRBV25-1 to TRBJ2-2, with 12 bases lining up with TRBD2. From germline, CDR1 is MGHDK and CDR2 SYGVNS. The CDR3 runs to 15 residues. The J segment lost 7 bases and the V segment lost 6 bases, leaving 6 bases of the junction unmatched. In DNA form, the CDR3 reads TGTGCCAGCAGGGTCTTGACTAGCGGGAGCGGGGAGCTGTTTTTT. Protein: CASRVLTSGSGELFF.

The chain couples TRBV6-1 to TRBJ1-1; 8 bases align to TRBD1. J lost 4 bases, V lost 4 bases, and 5 bases had no gene match. Germline CDR1 and CDR2: MNHNS and SASEGT. The CDR3 spans 14 residues. The CDR3 sequence: CASSVTGGVTEAFF. The CDR3 DNA reads as TGTGCCAGCAGTGTTACAGGGGGGGTCACTGAAGCTTTCTTT.

The J gene is TRBJ1-2, the V gene TRBV14; no firm D call. CDR1 and CDR2 (germline): SGHDN, FVKESK. The CDR3 length is 12 residues. Trimming shortened V by 6 bases and J by 8 bases, and 13 bases separated the two germline ends. Here the CDR3 DNA reads TGTGCCAGCAGTTCCGAAGCAGGCGGCTACACCTTC. Encoded protein: CASSSEAGGYTF.

The chain carries TRBV2 and TRBJ1-2; no firm D call. Per the germline V gene, CDR1 is SNHLY and CDR2 is FYNNEI. The CDR3 runs 14 residues. The germline V and J ends were trimmed by 4 bases and 3 bases, with 12 bases remaining between them. CDR3 DNA: TGTGCCAGCAGTGTAAGGCGGCAGGACTATGGCTACACCTTC. Amino acids: CASSVRRQDYGYTF.

J is TRBJ2-1 and V is TRBV19; 7 bases are shared with TRBD1. Germline CDR1 and CDR2: LNHDA and SQIVND (reference sequence). The CDR3 is 14 amino acids. V was pared by 6 bases and J by 4 bases, with 6 bases of the junction left unmatched. CDR3 amino acids: CASRTGTVYNEQFF. Written as DNA, the CDR3 is TGTGCCAGTAGGACCGGGACAGTTTACAATGAGCAGTTCTTC.

The V gene is TRBV19, the J gene TRBJ2-2, with TRBD2 identical over 13 bases. The V segment lost 10 bases and the J segment 5 bases; nucleotides outside the gene matches: 7. Germline V CDR1 and CDR2: LNHDA, SQIVND (reference sequence). The CDR3 runs to 15 residues. The CDR3 DNA reads as TGTGCCACCGAACGGGGACTAGCGGGAACCGGGGAGCTGTTTTTT. This encodes CATERGLAGTGELFF.

The chain has TRBV14 and TRBJ2-2; D is ambiguous. Germline CDR1 SGHDN, CDR2 FVKESK. CDR3 length equals 16 residues. Trimming left V 8 bases short and J 6 bases short, with 22 bases between. The CDR3, as DNA: TGTGCCAGCCCAACCGGCAGGACCTTTAATTCCGGGGAGCTGTTTTTT. Protein sequence: CASPTGRTFNSGELFF.

The J gene is TRBJ1-1, the V gene TRBV10-3; D is possibly TRBD1 (5 bases). Trimming cost V 2 bases and J 7 bases, with 8 bases left between them. Germline CDR1 is ENHRY and CDR2 is SYGVKD. The CDR3 extends over 12 amino acids. CDR3 loop: CAISEGADEAFF. The CDR3 region has the DNA TGTGCCATCAGTGAGGGGGCAGATGAAGCTTTCTTT.

This clone has only a few counts. For the CDR3, the DNA is TGTGCCAGCTCGCCCTGGACGGACTTCACTGAAGCTTTCTTT. The encoded protein is CASSPWTDFTEAFF. The V and J genes are TRBV18 and TRBJ1-1; D gene uncertain. Germline V gene sequence: CDR1 KGHSH, CDR2 LQKENI. The V gene lost 6 bases and the J gene lost 4 bases, with 15 bases spanning the gap. The CDR3 sequence is 14 residues long.

The rearrangement links TRBV7-3 to TRBJ1-1; D unclear. Looked up from germline, CDR1 is SGHTA and CDR2 is FQGTGA. V was pared by 5 bases and J by 0 bases, with 7 bases between. The CDR3 consists of 13 residues. CDR3 loop: CASSLQLNTEAFF. The CDR3 DNA sequence: TGTGCCAGCAGCCTACAGTTGAACACTGAAGCTTTCTTT.

The chain carries TRBV29-1 and TRBJ2-2; D is uncertain. Germline V gene sequence: CDR1 SQVTM, CDR2 ANQGSEA. The ends were cut back, 4 bases at V and 4 bases at J, with 10 bases in the middle. The CDR3 is 13 residues long. As DNA, the CDR3 is TGCAGCGTTGGACCGATGGGCACCGGGGAGCTGTTTTTT. This translates into CSVGPMGTGELFF.

CDR3 residues: CASSLNRWGRETGELFF. The CDR3 DNA sequence: TGTGCCAGCAGTTTAAATCGTTGGGGGCGAGAAACCGGGGAGCTGTTTTTT. V usage is TRBV28 and J usage is TRBJ2-2; possibly TRBD1 for D (6 bases). Germline CDR1 MDHEN, CDR2 SYDVKM. The V end was cut by 2 bases, the J end by 5 bases, with 18 bases between. CDR3 length equals 17 residues.

This chain connects TRBV6-4 to TRBJ2-2; D gene ambiguous. From germline, CDR1 is MRHNA and CDR2 SNTAGT. This CDR3 contains 15 residues. With 5 bases removed from V and 4 bases from J, the gap between germline ends came to 14 bases. CDR3 DNA: TGTGCCAGCAGTTCTGGACCGCGAGGCACCGGGGAGCTGTTTTTT. Translation: CASSSGPRGTGELFF.

The CDR3 nucleotides read TGCAGCGTTGCCCTTATGGCCCGGGGTGAGCAGTTCTTC. Translated, it gives CSVALMARGEQFF. The gene calls are TRBV29-1 and TRBJ2-1; D might be TRBD2 (5 bases). The CDR3 totals 13 residues. Germline V lookup: CDR1 SQVTM, CDR2 ANQGSEA. V dropped 4 bases and J dropped 9 bases, with 16 bases sitting between them.